A single sample is the source of the 29 T cell receptor beta chains below, sequenced in a study of early T cells in non-severe SARS-CoV-2 infection. TCRdb analysed the 5' RACE reads with MiXCR anew, one entry per CDR3 protein. Among roughly 20,000 distinct CDR3 sequences listed, 5% were seen once. Sequencing input: whole blood. All receptors come from an adult who was a healthcare worker with PCR-confirmed SARS-CoV-2 infection or an uninfected control (not recorded which).

This clonotype was recorded at least ten times. The V and J genes are TRBV27 and TRBJ2-4, with TRBD2 matching over 7 bases. The CDR3 is 16 residues long. The germline V gene has CDR1 MNHEY and CDR2 SMNVEV (reference sequence). The V segment lost 5 bases and the J segment 8 bases; nucleotides outside the gene matches: 15. CDR3: CASSPQGGVLGYIQYF. Here the CDR3 DNA reads TGTGCCAGCAGTCCCCAGGGAGGGGTGTTGGGGTACATTCAGTACTTC.

The chain uses TRBV28 and TRBJ2-3, with D perhaps matching TRBD2 (6 bases). CDR3 length: 17 amino acids. V dropped 6 bases and J dropped 5 bases, with 24 bases sitting between them. The germline V gene encodes CDR1 MDHEN and CDR2 SYDVKM. CDR3 loop: CASSSTITRRAEDTQYF. CDR3 nucleotides: TGTGCCAGCAGCTCTACTATTACCCGGAGGGCGGAAGATACGCAGTATTTT.

This clonotype was seen ten or more times. The rearrangement uses TRBV19 and TRBJ2-4; 9 nucleotides match TRBD2. V dropped 8 bases and J dropped 7; count of bases not matched to a gene: 12. The CDR3 covers 15 residues. Per the germline V gene, CDR1 is LNHDA and CDR2 is SQIVND (reference sequence). The CDR3 nucleotides read TGTGCCAGTTCTCCTCCGGGACTAGCTTTCAACATTCAGTACTTC. It encodes CASSPPGLAFNIQYF. The full variable domain, completed using reference TRBV19 and TRBJ2-4, is DGGITQSPKYLFRKEGQNVTLSCEQNLNHDAMYWYRQDPGQGLRLIYYSQIVNDFQKGDIAEGYSVSREKKESFPLTVTSAQKNPTAFYLCASSPPGLAFNIQYFGAGTRLSVL.

This clonotype ranks as medium-sized (0.01 to 0.1%). V usage is TRBV5-1 and J usage is TRBJ1-1; 8 positions agree with TRBD1. V was pared by 4 bases and J by 6 bases, with 8 bases of the junction left unmatched. The CDR3 extends over 14 amino acids. Per germline, CDR1 SGHRS and CDR2 YFSETQ. This CDR3 reads CASSGPQTGAEAFF. The CDR3 DNA sequence: TGCGCCAGCAGCGGCCCTCAGACAGGGGCTGAAGCTTTCTTT.

This rearrangement joins TRBV24-1 to TRBJ2-5, with TRBD2 identical over 11 bases. V dropped 3 bases and J dropped 3; count of bases not matched to a gene: 8. Germline V gene lookup returns CDR1 KGHDR and CDR2 SFDVKD. The CDR3 has 17 amino acids. CDR3: CATSDPPGLAGEETQYF. In DNA form, the CDR3 reads TGTGCCACCAGTGATCCACCCGGACTAGCGGGCGAAGAGACCCAGTACTTC.

This clonotype was seen ten or more times. This chain joins TRBV6-1 and TRBJ2-7; D is possibly TRBD1 (5 bases). Germline values: CDR1 MNHNS, CDR2 SASEGT. This CDR3 has 14 amino acids. Trimming shortened V by 2 bases and J by 2 bases, and 10 bases separated the two germline ends. DNA for the CDR3: TGTGCCAGCAGTGAAATTACAGGAACCTACGAGCAGTACTTC. Translation gives CASSEITGTYEQYF.

This clonotype is deemed medium-sized. Mismatch with germline at one junction end may stem from a read error. This chain links TRBV7-6 with TRBJ2-1, with D unclear. This CDR3 has 12 residues. Germline CDR1 and CDR2: SGHVS and FNYEAQ. The CDR3 DNA reads TGTGCCAGCAGCTTAAGTCCCAACAGCAGGATCTTC. Translating it yields CASSLSPNSRIF.

This clonotype was observed many times. The chain uses TRBV20-1 and TRBJ2-7; 15 bases are shared with TRBD2. Trimming cost V 5 bases and J 3 bases; bases outside gene matches: 11. The CDR3 runs to 17 residues. The germline V gene encodes CDR1 DFQATT and CDR2 SNEGSKA (reference sequence). CDR3 sequence: CSAAGLAGGLPNYEQYF. CDR3 bases: TGCAGTGCTGCCGGACTAGCGGGAGGGCTTCCGAACTACGAGCAGTACTTC.

This clonotype was counted many times. J is TRBJ1-1 and V is TRBV7-8; a possible D gene is TRBD1 (6 bases). V was cut by 7 bases and J by 4 bases, with 25 bases left in between. The CDR3 consists of 17 residues. Germline CDR1 SGHVS, CDR2 FQNEAQ. The CDR3 DNA reads as TGTGCCAGCAACCCTCTTGGTCAGGGGACATTAGGCACTGAAGCTTTCTTT. This codes for CASNPLGQGTLGTEAFF.

The chain's CDR3 is CASSRVIADTDTQYF. In DNA, the CDR3 is TGTGCCAGCAGCCGAGTTATTGCAGACACAGATACGCAGTATTTT. V is TRBV7-2 and J is TRBJ2-3, with D unclear. The V gene's germline CDR1 is SGHTA and CDR2 FQGNSA. This CDR3 region has 15 residues. Trimming stripped 5 bases from V and 2 bases from J, with 14 bases between.

This clonotype is deemed medium-sized (0.01 to 0.1%). This rearrangement joins TRBV20-1 to TRBJ2-1; D is unclear. Trimming took off 0 bases at V and 15 bases at J, with 12 bases between the two ends. CDR3 length: 11 amino acids. The germline V gene has CDR1 DFQATT and CDR2 SNEGSKA (reference sequence). The CDR3, as DNA: TGCAGTGCTAGAGATCGGGCCTCGCGGTTCTTC. Translated, it gives CSARDRASRFF.

This clonotype was observed many times. This CDR3 reads CASSHSGRALDEQFF. In nucleotides, the CDR3 is TGTGCCAGCAGCCATAGCGGGAGGGCCTTGGATGAGCAGTTCTTC. The chain carries TRBV11-2 and TRBJ2-1; 11 nucleotides match TRBD2. V lost 5 bases and J lost 8; bases outside the gene matches: 8. Germline V CDR1 and CDR2: SGHAT, FQNNGV. The CDR3 length is 15 residues.

In this sample, this clonotype turned up many times. CDR3 region: CASSTSGRANEQFF. CDR3 nucleotides: TGTGCCAGTAGTACTAGCGGGAGGGCCAATGAGCAGTTCTTC. The chain carries TRBV19 and TRBJ2-1; 12 positions match TRBD2. In germline, CDR1 is LNHDA, CDR2 SQIVND (reference sequence). V shed 4 bases and J 6 bases; nucleotides not matched to a gene: 1. The CDR3 consists of 14 residues.

By share of the sample, this clonotype is medium-sized. This chain links TRBV7-9 with TRBJ2-1, with no clear D. Germline V gene data show CDR1 as SEHNR and CDR2 as FQNEAQ (reference sequence). The CDR3 is made up of 17 amino acids. Trimming took off 3 bases at V and 5 bases at J, with 20 bases between the two ends. The CDR3 bases are TGTGCCAGCAGCTTTCCGTTAGCCCGTCTAATCAACAATGAGCAGTTCTTC. Translated, it gives CASSFPLARLINNEQFF.

At least ten counts were recorded for this clonotype. V gene TRBV30 combines with J gene TRBJ1-6; D gene uncertain. Germline CDR1 is GTSNPN and CDR2 is SVGIG (reference sequence). The CDR3 is 14 amino acids. Trimming cost V 3 bases and J 9 bases, with 15 bases left between them. The CDR3 loop is CAWSVASGSSPLHF. The CDR3 coding sequence is TGTGCCTGGAGCGTGGCGTCGGGAAGTTCACCCCTCCACTTT. The full variable domain, its missing parts supplied by reference TRBV30 and TRBJ1-6, is SQTIHQWPATLVQPVGSPLSLECTVEGTSNPNLYWYRQAAGRGLQLLFYSVGIGQISSEVPQNLSASRPQDRQFILSSKKLLLSDSGFYLCAWSVASGSSPLHFGNGTRLTVT.

This clonotype is termed medium-sized. The genes are TRBV28 and TRBJ1-1; tentatively, D is TRBD1 (5 bases). The V end was cut by 6 bases, the J end by 0 bases, with 17 bases between. The germline V gene has CDR1 MDHEN and CDR2 SYDVKM. The CDR3 consists of 16 residues. The CDR3 nucleotides read TGTGCCAGCAGCATTATGCCGGGACGGATGAACACTGAAGCTTTCTTT. As protein: CASSIMPGRMNTEAFF.

This clonotype was recorded at least ten times. The chain has TRBV3-1 and TRBJ2-7; the D call may be TRBD1 or TRBD2 (6 bases each). The CDR3 contains 12 residues. Germline assignment: CDR1 LGHDT and CDR2 YNNKEL (reference sequence). V was cut by 7 bases and J by 6 bases, with 13 bases left in between. The CDR3 bases are TGTGCCAGCACCCCAGGGGACTCCGAGCAGTACTTC. Translated: CASTPGDSEQYF.

Ten or more counts support this clonotype. The chain carries TRBV19 and TRBJ2-7; TRBD1 matches 7 bases. V lost 5 bases, J lost 5 bases, and 6 bases stayed unmatched. CDR3 length: 13 amino acids. Germline CDR1 is LNHDA and CDR2 is SQIVND (reference sequence). The chain's CDR3 is CASSAQGLNEQYF. In nucleotides, the CDR3 is TGTGCCAGTAGTGCACAGGGGTTAAACGAGCAGTACTTC. The whole variable domain, filled in from reference TRBV19 and TRBJ2-7, reads DGGITQSPKYLFRKEGQNVTLSCEQNLNHDAMYWYRQDPGQGLRLIYYSQIVNDFQKGDIAEGYSVSREKKESFPLTVTSAQKNPTAFYLCASSAQGLNEQYFGPGTRLTVT.

In its sample, this clonotype was seen many times. V gene TRBV4-1 combines with J gene TRBJ2-1, with 10 bases matching TRBD2. CDR1 is MGHRA, CDR2 YSYEKL, per germline. With 0 bases clipped from V and 3 bases from J, the junction kept 5 bases outside the gene matches. The CDR3 runs 17 residues. CDR3 nucleotide sequence: TGCGCCAGCAGCCAAGATATGGCTAGCGGGAGCTACAATGAGCAGTTCTTC. It codes for CASSQDMASGSYNEQFF.

This clonotype is termed medium-sized. This sequence joins TRBV21-1 and TRBJ2-1; the tabulated D call, TRBD2, remains unverified against the DNA. TRBV21-1 is given as a pseudogene. This CDR3 has 15 amino acids. For the CDR3, the DNA is TGTGCCAGCAGCCCTCTAGCGGGAGGAATCAATGAGCAGTTCTTC. Its translation: CASSPLAGGINEQFF.

This chain joins TRBV7-8 and TRBJ2-7; D call uncertain. Germline CDR1 SGHVS, CDR2 FQNEAQ. V gave up 5 bases and J gave up 4 bases, with 9 bases separating them. CDR3 length: 12 residues. The CDR3 is CASSRPLYEQYF. CDR3 nucleotides: TGTGCCAGCAGCCGACCCCTTTACGAGCAGTACTTC.

The rearrangement uses TRBV12-3 or TRBV12-4 and TRBJ1-2; no clear D gene. Trimming pared 5 bases from V and 4 bases from J, leaving 11 bases between. This CDR3 is built from 13 residues. The CDR3 nucleotides are TGTGCCAGCAGTGGGGATGGGATCTATGGCTACACCTTC. Translated, it gives CASSGDGIYGYTF.

By share, this clonotype ranks as medium-sized. The chain uses TRBV28 and TRBJ1-5, with a possible D match to TRBD1 (6 bases). The germline CDR1 and CDR2 sequences are MDHEN and SYDVKM. CDR3 length: 15 amino acids. V dropped 6 bases and J dropped 0 bases, with 12 bases sitting between them. Written as DNA, the CDR3 is TGTGCCAGCAGGAATCAGGGGAGTAGCAATCAGCCCCAGCATTTT. Translated, it gives CASRNQGSSNQPQHF.

This clonotype was counted ten times or more. V is TRBV24-1 and J is TRBJ2-7, with D unresolved. This CDR3 spans 15 amino acids. In germline, CDR1 is KGHDR, CDR2 SFDVKD. V was clipped by 3 bases and J by 0 bases, with 11 bases between them. Here the CDR3 DNA reads TGTGCCACCAGTGATGGGCAGAGAAGCTCCTACGAGCAGTACGTC. This translates into CATSDGQRSSYEQYV.

This clonotype was recorded many times. The DNA for the CDR3 is TGTGCCAGCAGTTCCCGGACAGGGGCGGATGAAAAACTGTTTTTT. It codes for CASSSRTGADEKLFF. The V call is TRBV12-3 or TRBV12-4, the J call TRBJ1-4, with 9 nucleotides matching TRBD1. The CDR3 consists of 15 residues. V lost 4 bases, J lost 6 bases, and 6 bases stayed unmatched.

This clonotype was observed many times. The chain recombines TRBV7-6 with TRBJ2-1, with 8 bases fitting TRBD2. The CDR3 has 21 residues. J lost 1 base, V lost 1 base, and 18 bases had no gene match. Looked up from germline, CDR1 is SGHVS and CDR2 is FNYEAQ. The CDR3 sequence: CASSLDPSGRIPGLSYNEQFF. For the CDR3, the DNA is TGTGCCAGCAGCTTAGACCCCAGCGGGAGAATTCCGGGGTTGTCCTACAATGAGCAGTTCTTC. The complete variable domain, with remaining parts taken from reference TRBV7-6 and TRBJ2-1, reads GAGVSQSPRYKVTKRGQDVALRCDPISGHVSLYWYRQALGQGPEFLTYFNYEAQQDKSGLPNDRFSAERPEGSISTLTIQRTEQRDSAMYRCASSLDPSGRIPGLSYNEQFFGPGTRLTVL.

This clonotype has a handful of counts. J is TRBJ2-2 and V is TRBV6-4; either TRBD1 or TRBD2 may supply D (5 bases each). CDR1 and CDR2 (germline): MRHNA, SNTAGT. CDR3 length equals 14 residues. V dropped 4 bases and J dropped 3 bases, with 9 bases sitting between them. The CDR3 region is CASSGGSHTGELFF. The CDR3 DNA sequence: TGTGCCAGCAGTGGGGGGAGTCACACCGGGGAGCTGTTTTTT.

The sample holds many counts of this clonotype. The genes are TRBV6-4 and TRBJ1-1, with D hard to call. This CDR3 is 13 amino acids long. Germline V gives CDR1 MRHNA, CDR2 SNTAGT. V was clipped by 7 bases and J by 5 bases, with 14 bases between them. In nucleotides, the CDR3 is TGTGCCAGCACCCTCGCGCCGGGAACTGAAGCTTTCTTT. The encoded protein is CASTLAPGTEAFF.

This clonotype was seen a handful of times. DNA of the CDR3: TGCAGTGCTAGACGGCGGGATGGATCAGATACGCAGTATTTT. This codes for CSARRRDGSDTQYF. V and J are TRBV20-1 and TRBJ2-3, with D tentatively TRBD2 (6 bases). Per the germline V gene, CDR1 is DFQATT and CDR2 is SNEGSKA (reference sequence). The V gene lost 2 bases and the J gene lost 4 bases, with 13 bases spanning the gap. CDR3 length: 14 residues.